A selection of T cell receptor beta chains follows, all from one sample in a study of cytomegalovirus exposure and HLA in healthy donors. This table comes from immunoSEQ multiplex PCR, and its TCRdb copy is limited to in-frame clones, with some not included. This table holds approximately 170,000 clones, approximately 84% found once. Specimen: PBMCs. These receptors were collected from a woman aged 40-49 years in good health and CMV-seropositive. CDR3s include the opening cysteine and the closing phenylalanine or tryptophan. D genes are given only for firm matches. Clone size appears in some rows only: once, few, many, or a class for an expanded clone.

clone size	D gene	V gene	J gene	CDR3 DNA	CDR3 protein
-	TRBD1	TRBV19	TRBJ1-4	TGTGCCAGTAGTATCCCGGGACAGGGGAGTGAAAAACTGTTTTTT	CASSIPGQGSEKLFF
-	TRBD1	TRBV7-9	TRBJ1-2	TGTGCCAGCAGCACAGGGGCCCAGGATGGCTACACCTTC	CASSTGAQDGYTF
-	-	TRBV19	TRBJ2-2	TGTGCCAGTAGCCCAAGAAGGGGGGGCCTGATCGGGGAGCTGTTTTTT	CASSPRRGGLIGELFF
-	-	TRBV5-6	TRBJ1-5	TGTGCCAGCAGCTTGGCTCCCTATAGCAATCAGCCCCAGCATTTT	CASSLAPYSNQPQHF
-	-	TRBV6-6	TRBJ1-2	TGTGCCAGCAGTACCAGGGTGCTCGAGGGCTACACCTTC	CASSTRVLEGYTF
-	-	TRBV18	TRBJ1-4	TGTGCCAGCTCACCACTTGCGGGGGAAGGGTCTAATGAAAAACTGTTTTTT	CASSPLAGEGSNEKLFF
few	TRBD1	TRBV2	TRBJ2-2	TGTGCCAGCAAGGACAGGGGGGTGAACACCGGGGAGCTGTTTTTT	CASKDRGVNTGELFF
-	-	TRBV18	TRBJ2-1	TGTGCCAGCTCACCCGTCCGGTTACGTCTAGGGGATGAGCAGTTCTTC	CASSPVRLRLGDEQFF
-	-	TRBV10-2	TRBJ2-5	TGCGCCAGCAGGGGGGGTAGCTTGGAGACCCAGTACTTC	CASRGGSLETQYF
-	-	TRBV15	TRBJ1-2	TGTGCCACCAGCAGAGGAGGCGACTATGGCTACACCTTC	CATSRGGDYGYTF
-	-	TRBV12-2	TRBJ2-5	TGTGCAAGTCGCTTAGCATCAACCCAGTACTTC	CASRLASTQYF
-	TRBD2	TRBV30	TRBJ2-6	TGTGCCTGGAAGGTTCAGGGAGGGGCCAACGGCCTGACTTTC	CAWKVQGGANGLTF
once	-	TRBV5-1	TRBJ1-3	TGCGCCAGCAGCTTGGACTTGGGGCTTGGAAACACCATATATTTT	CASSLDLGLGNTIYF
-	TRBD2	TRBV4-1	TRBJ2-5	TGCGCCAGCAGCCAAGCCCCCGGACTAGCGGGGGGGCCTGCGGACCAAAGGGCCCAGTACTTC	CASSQAPGLAGGPADQRAQYF
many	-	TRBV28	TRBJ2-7	TGTGCCAGCAGTCGTAGGGGGTCTTACGAGCAGTACTTC	CASSRRGSYEQYF
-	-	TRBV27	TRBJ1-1	TGTGTCAGCAGTTTACTAACAGAAAACACTGAAGCTTTCTTT	CVSSLLTENTEAFF
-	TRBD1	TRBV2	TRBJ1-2	TGTGCCAGCAGTGGGGACAGCTACTATGGCTACACCTTC	CASSGDSYYGYTF
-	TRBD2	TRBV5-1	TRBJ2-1	TGCGCCAGCAGCTGGGGACTAGCGAACAATGAGCAGTTCTTC	CASSWGLANNEQFF
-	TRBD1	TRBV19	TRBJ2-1	TGTGCCAGTAGTATGGCCTCGGGACAGGGCGGCAATGAGCAGTTCTTC	CASSMASGQGGNEQFF
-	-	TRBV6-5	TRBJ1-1	TGTGCCAGCAGTGAGGGGGTTGAAGCTTTCTTT	CASSEGVEAFF
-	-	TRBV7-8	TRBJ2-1	TGTGCCAGCAGCCCGGGGTTGGTTATTAACAATGAGCAGTTCTTC	CASSPGLVINNEQFF
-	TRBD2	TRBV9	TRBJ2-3	TGTGCCAGCAGCTTCCGCGGGGGAGATACGCAGTATTTT	CASSFRGGDTQYF
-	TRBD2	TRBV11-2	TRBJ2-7	TGTGCCAGCAGCTCAACCCTTCCTAGCGGGGGAGCCTACGAGCAGTACTTC	CASSSTLPSGGAYEQYF
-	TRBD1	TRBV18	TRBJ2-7	TGTGCCAGCTCACCCCGTGGACAGGGGGGGAACGAGCAGTACTTC	CASSPRGQGGNEQYF
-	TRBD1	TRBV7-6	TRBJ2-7	TGTGCCAGCAGCGCCCGGTGGACAGGGGACGAGCAGTACTTC	CASSARWTGDEQYF
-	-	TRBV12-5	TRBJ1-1	TGTGCTAGTGGTTGGGCAGAGGGGCGGGGCACTGAAGCTTTCTTT	CASGWAEGRGTEAFF
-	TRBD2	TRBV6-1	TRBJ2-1	TGTGCCAGCCGGACTAGCGGGGCCTACAATGAGCAGTTCTTC	CASRTSGAYNEQFF
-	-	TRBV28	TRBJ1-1	TGTGCCAGCAGACAGACAGGCGACACTGAAGCTTTCTTT	CASRQTGDTEAFF
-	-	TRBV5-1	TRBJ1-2	TGCGCCAGCAGCTTGGACGCCAGGAACTATGGCTACACCTTC	CASSLDARNYGYTF
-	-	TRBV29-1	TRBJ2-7	TGCAGCGTTGGTGGCGGGGGCGCATCCTACGAGCAGTACTTC	CSVGGGGASYEQYF
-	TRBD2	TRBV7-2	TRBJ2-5	TGTGCCAGCAGCCCTCCAGCCGGGGGGGCCTTTGGGACCCAGTACTTC	CASSPPAGGAFGTQYF
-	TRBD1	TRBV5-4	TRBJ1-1	TGTGCCAGCAGCTTAGGGACAGGGGGCGGGAACACTGAAGCTTTCTTT	CASSLGTGGGNTEAFF
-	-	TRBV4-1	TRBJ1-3	TGCGCCAGCAGCCATCTGGGAGGGGCGAACTCTGGAAACACCATATATTTT	CASSHLGGANSGNTIYF
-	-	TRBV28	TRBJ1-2	TGTGCCAGCAGTTTGTCCACTGGTCGCTACACCTTC	CASSLSTGRYTF
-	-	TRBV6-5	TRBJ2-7	TGTGCCAGCGGGCGAATCTACGAGCAGTACTTC	CASGRIYEQYF
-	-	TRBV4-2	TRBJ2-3	TGTGCCAGCAGCCAACAGTTGAATCCCACAGATACGCAGTATTTT	CASSQQLNPTDTQYF
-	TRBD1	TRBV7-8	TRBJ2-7	TGCGCCAGCAGCCAAGACCGGACAGGGGGCTCCTACGAGCAGTACTTC	CASSQDRTGGSYEQYF
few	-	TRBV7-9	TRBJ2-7	TGTGCCAGCAGCTTAGCTGGGGGCAGGGTCTACGAGCAGTACTTC	CASSLAGGRVYEQYF
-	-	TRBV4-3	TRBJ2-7	TGCGCCAGCAGCCAAGATCTAAAGCTCTACGAGCAGTACTTC	CASSQDLKLYEQYF
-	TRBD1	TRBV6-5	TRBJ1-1	TGTGCCAGCAGTCGGGACAGGGTGAACACTGAAGCTTTCTTT	CASSRDRVNTEAFF
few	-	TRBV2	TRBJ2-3	TGTGCCAGCAGTGAAGCGAAGACAGGATGGGCAGATACGCAGTATTTT	CASSEAKTGWADTQYF
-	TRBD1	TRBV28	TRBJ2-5	TGTGCCAGCAGTTATGGGACAGAAGCTGAAGAGACCCAGTACTTC	CASSYGTEAEETQYF
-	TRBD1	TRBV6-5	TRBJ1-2	TGTGCCAGCACTCGACAGGGCCTCACATATGGCTACACCTTC	CASTRQGLTYGYTF
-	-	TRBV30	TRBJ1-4	TGTGCCTGGAGTCACGGGAGTTTAAATGAAAAACTGTTTTTT	CAWSHGSLNEKLFF
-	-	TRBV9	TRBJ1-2	TGTGCCAGCAGCCCTCCCGACGCTCGGGACTATGGCTACACCTTC	CASSPPDARDYGYTF